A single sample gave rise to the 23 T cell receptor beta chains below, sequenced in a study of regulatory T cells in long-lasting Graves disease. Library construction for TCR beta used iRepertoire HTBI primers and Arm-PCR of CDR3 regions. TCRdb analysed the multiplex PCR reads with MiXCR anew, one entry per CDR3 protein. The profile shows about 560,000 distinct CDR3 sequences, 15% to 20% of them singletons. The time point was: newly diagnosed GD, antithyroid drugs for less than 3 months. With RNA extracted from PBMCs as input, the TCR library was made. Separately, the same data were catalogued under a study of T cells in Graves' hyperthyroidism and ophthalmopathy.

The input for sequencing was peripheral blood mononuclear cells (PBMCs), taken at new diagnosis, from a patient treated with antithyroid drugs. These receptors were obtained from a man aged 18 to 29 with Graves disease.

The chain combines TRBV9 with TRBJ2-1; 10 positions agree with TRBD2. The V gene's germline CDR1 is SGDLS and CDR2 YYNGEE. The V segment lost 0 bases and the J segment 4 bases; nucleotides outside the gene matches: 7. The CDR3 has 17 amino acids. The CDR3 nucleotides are TGTGCCAGCAGCGTAGGCTTTCCTAGCGGGAGTTACAATGAGCAGTTCTTC. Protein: CASSVGFPSGSYNEQFF.

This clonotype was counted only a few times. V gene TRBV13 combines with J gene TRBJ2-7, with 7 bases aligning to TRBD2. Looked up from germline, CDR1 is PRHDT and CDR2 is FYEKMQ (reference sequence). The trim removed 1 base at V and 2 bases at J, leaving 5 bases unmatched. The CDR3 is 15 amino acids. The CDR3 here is CASSLERDSTYEQYF. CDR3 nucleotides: TGTGCCAGCAGCTTAGAGCGGGATTCCACCTACGAGCAGTACTTC.

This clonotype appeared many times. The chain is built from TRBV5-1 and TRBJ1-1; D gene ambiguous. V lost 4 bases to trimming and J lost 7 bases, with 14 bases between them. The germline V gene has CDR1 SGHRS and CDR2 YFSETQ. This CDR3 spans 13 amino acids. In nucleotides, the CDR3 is TGCGCCAGCAGCGTAAGTACCCAAGGTGAAGCTTTCTTT. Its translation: CASSVSTQGEAFF.

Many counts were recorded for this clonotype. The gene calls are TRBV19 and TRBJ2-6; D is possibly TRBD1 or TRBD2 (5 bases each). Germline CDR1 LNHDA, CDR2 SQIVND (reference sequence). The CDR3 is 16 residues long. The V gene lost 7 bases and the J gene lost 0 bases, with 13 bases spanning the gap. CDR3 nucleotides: TGTGCCAGTATCTCCTTGGGGGACTCTGGGGCCAACGTCCTGACTTTC. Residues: CASISLGDSGANVLTF.

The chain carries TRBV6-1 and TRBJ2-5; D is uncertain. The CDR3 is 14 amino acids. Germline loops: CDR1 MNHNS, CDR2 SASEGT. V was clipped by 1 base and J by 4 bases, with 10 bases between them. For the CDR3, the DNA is TGTGCCAGCAGTGAAGAGGAAGGGCTAGAGACCCAGTACTTC. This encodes CASSEEEGLETQYF.

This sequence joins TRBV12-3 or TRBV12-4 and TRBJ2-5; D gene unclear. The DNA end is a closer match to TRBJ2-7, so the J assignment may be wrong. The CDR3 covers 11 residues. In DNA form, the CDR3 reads TGTGCCAGCAGCCCAGACAACGAGCAGTACTTC. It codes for CASSPDNEQYF.

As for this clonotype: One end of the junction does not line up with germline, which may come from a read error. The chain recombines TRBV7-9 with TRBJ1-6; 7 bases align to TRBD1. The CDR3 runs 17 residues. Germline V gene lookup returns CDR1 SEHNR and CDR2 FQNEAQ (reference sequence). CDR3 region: CASSQVLNRDRNSPLHF. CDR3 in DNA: TGCGCCAGCAGCCAAGTCCTGAACCGGGACAGAAATTCACCCCTCCACTTT.

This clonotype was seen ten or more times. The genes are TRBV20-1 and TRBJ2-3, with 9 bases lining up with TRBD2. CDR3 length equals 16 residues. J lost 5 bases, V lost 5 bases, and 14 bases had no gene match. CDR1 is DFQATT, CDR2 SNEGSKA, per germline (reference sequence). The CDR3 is CSAYPPIAGDGDTQYF. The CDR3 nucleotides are TGCAGTGCTTATCCACCCATAGCGGGAGATGGAGATACGCAGTATTTT.

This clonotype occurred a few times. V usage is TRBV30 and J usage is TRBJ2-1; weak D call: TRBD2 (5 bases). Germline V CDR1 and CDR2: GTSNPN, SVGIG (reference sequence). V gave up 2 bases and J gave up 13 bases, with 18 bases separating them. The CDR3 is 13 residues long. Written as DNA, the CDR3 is TGTGCCTGGAGTCCGACTGGACTTTCAACACAGTTCTTC. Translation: CAWSPTGLSTQFF.

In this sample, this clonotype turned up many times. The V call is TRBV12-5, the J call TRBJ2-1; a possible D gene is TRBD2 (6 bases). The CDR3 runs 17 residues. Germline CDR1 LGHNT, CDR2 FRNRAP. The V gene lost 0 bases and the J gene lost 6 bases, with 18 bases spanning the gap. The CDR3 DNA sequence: TGTGCTAGTGGTTTGGTTTATCTGGGCGGGACGTCCAATGAGCAGTTCTTC. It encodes CASGLVYLGGTSNEQFF.

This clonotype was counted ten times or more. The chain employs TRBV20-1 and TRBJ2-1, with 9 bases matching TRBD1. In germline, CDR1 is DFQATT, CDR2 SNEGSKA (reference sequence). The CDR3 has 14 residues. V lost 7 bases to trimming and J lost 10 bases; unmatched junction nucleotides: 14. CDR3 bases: TGCAGTGTTAGGGAGACAGGGGGGTTCGGGGAGCAGTTCTTC. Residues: CSVRETGGFGEQFF.

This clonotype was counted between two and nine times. The CDR3 DNA sequence: TGTGCCAGCAGCCAGGGACTAGCGGGGAGCACAGATACGCAGTATTTT. Translating it yields CASSQGLAGSTDTQYF. The chain joins TRBV4-2 to TRBJ2-3, with 13 bases matching TRBD2. Germline-derived CDR1 and CDR2 are LGHNA and YNFKEQ. V gave up 3 bases and J gave up 0 bases; unmatched junction bases: 0. The CDR3 has 16 amino acids.

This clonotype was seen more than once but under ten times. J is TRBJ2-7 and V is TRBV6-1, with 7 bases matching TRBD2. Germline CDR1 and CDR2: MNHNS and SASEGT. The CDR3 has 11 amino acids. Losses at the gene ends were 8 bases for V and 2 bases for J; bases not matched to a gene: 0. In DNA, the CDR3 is TGTGCCAGCCGGGAGGCCTACGAGCAGTACTTC. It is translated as CASREAYEQYF.

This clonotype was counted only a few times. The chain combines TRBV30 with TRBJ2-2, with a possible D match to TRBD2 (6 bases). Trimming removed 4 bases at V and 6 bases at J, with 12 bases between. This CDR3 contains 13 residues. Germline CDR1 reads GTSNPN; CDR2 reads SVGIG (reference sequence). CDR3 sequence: CAWKISSAGELFF. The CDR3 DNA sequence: TGTGCCTGGAAGATTTCTAGCGCCGGGGAGCTGTTTTTT.

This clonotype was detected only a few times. CDR3 DNA sequence: TGTGCCAGCAGCCCGGAGAGCAATGAGCAGTTCTTC. It specifies CASSPESNEQFF. V gene TRBV7-3 combines with J gene TRBJ2-1; no definite D call. V was pared by 5 bases and J by 6 bases, with 8 bases between. The CDR3 extends over 12 amino acids. Per germline, CDR1 SGHTA and CDR2 FQGTGA.

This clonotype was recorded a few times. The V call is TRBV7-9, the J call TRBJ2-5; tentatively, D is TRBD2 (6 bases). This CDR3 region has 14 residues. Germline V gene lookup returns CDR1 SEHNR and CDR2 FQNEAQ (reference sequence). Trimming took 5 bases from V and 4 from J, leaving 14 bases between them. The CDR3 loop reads CASSDMRAGETQYF. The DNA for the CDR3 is TGTGCCAGCAGCGATATGAGAGCGGGAGAGACCCAGTACTTC.

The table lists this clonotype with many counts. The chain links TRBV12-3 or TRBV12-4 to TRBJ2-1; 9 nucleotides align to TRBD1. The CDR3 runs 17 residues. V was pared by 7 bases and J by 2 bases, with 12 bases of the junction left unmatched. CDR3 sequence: CASTQLPGQGAYNEQFF. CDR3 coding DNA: TGTGCCAGCACCCAACTCCCGGGACAGGGTGCCTACAATGAGCAGTTCTTC.

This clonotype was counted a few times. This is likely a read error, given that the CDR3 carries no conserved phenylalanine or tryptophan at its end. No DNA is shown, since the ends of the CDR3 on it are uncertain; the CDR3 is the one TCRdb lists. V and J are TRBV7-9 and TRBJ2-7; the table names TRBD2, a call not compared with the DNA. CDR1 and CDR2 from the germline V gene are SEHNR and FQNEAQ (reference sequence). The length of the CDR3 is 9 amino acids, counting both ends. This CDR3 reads CASSGPRTG.

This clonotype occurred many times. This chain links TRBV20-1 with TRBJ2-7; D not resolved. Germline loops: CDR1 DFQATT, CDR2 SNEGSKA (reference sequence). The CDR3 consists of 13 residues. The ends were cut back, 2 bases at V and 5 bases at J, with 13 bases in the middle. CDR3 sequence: CSARRTHWDEQYF. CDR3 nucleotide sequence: TGCAGTGCTAGAAGGACCCATTGGGACGAGCAGTACTTC.

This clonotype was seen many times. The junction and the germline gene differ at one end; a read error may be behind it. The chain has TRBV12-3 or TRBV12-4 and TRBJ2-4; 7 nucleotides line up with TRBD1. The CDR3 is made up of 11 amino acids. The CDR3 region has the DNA TGCGCCAGCAGGGGACAGACCATTCAGTACTTC. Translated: CASRGQTIQYF.

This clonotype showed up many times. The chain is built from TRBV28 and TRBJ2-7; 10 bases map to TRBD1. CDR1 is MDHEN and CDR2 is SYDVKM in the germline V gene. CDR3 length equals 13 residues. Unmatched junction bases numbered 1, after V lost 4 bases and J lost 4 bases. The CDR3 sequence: CASSSGQGYEQYF. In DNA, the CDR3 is TGTGCCAGCAGTTCGGGACAGGGGTACGAGCAGTACTTC. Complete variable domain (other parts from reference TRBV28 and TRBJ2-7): DVKVTQSSRYLVKRTGEKVFLECVQDMDHENMFWYRQDPGLGLRLIYFSYDVKMKEKGDIPEGYSVSREKKERFSLILESASTNQTSMYLCASSSGQGYEQYFGPGTRLTVT.

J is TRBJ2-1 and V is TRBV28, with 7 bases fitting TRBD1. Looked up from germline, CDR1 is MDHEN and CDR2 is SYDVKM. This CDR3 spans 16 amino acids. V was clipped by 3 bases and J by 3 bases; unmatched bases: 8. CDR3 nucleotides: TGTGCCAGCAGTTTTAATTTGGGACAGCTCTACAATGAGCAGTTCTTC. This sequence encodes CASSFNLGQLYNEQFF.

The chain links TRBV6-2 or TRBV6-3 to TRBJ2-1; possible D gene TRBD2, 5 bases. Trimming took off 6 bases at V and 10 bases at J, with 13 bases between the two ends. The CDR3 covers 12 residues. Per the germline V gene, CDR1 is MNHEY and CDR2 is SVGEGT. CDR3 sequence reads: CASRHGNSEQFF. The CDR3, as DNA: TGTGCCAGCAGGCACGGGAACTCCGAGCAGTTCTTC.